This T cell receptor beta chain was profiled in a study of regulatory T cells in long-lasting Graves disease. The V segment lost 7 bases and the J segment 4 bases; nucleotides outside the gene matches: 7. Germline CDR1 SNHLY, CDR2 FYNNEI. The CDR3 has 17 residues. Regarding time point: newly diagnosed GD, antithyroid drugs for less than 3 months. PBMCs provided the RNA from which the TCR library was made. Arm-PCR with iRepertoire HTBI primers amplified the CDR3 regions for these TCR beta libraries. TCRdb reprocessed the multiplex PCR reads via MiXCR and lists one record per CDR3 protein. The sample contains a few hundred thousand distinct CDR3 sequences, about 13% of which appear only once. A further study also used this sample, focusing on T cells in Graves' hyperthyroidism and ophthalmopathy. That source adds: Within blood appeared most thyroid clonotypes that had expanded above 0.001.

The sequences come from peripheral blood mononuclear cells (PBMCs), collected at new diagnosis, from a patient treated with antithyroid drugs. This TCR was recovered from a man under 40 with Graves disease. The chain carries TRBV2 and TRBJ2-2; TRBD2 matches at 15 bases. The chain's CDR3 is CASKGGLAGGGTGELFF. CDR3 nucleotide sequence: TGTGCCAGCAAAGGAGGACTAGCGGGAGGGGGCACCGGGGAGCTGTTTTTT.